Listed here are 10 T cell receptor beta chains from one sample, sequenced in a study of T cell repertoires in cytomegalovirus infection. TCRdb re-called the reads with MiXCR, one entry per CDR3 protein. The sample shows 450,000 to 600,000 distinct CDR3 sequences, about 11% of them seen only once. What was sequenced was PBMCs. These receptors all come from a human donor in good health (CMV status not recorded). Some clones in this sample may be carry-over from other donors' samples.

This clonotype occurred many times. V and J are TRBV5-4 and TRBJ2-3; D unresolved. Germline values: CDR1 SGHNT, CDR2 YYREEE (reference sequence). The CDR3 extends over 17 amino acids. V was clipped by 0 bases and J by 8 bases, with 22 bases between them. CDR3 in DNA: TGTGCCAGCAGCTTGGATTCAATAAGACACGCTCCTTCTACGCAGTATTTT. Residues: CASSLDSIRHAPSTQYF.

At least ten counts were recorded for this clonotype. This chain uses TRBV6-5 with TRBJ1-4; no clear D gene. The CDR3 loop spans 15 amino acids. V was shortened by 0 bases and J by 4 bases, with 9 bases between the two germline ends. Per germline, CDR1 MNHEY and CDR2 SVGAGI. CDR3: CASSYSRQFNEKLFF. The DNA of the CDR3 is TGTGCCAGCAGTTACTCGCGGCAGTTTAATGAAAAACTGTTTTTT.

This clonotype has only a few counts. The gene calls are TRBV7-9 and TRBJ2-5; D ambiguous. V was shortened by 4 bases and J by 0 bases, with 12 bases between the two germline ends. This CDR3 spans 15 amino acids. From germline, CDR1 is SEHNR and CDR2 FQNEAQ (reference sequence). Here the CDR3 DNA reads TGTGCCAGCAGCTCGGAAACCGAATACCAAGAGACCCAGTACTTC. Protein: CASSSETEYQETQYF.

Ten or more counts support this clonotype. This rearrangement joins TRBV7-2 to TRBJ2-7; D call uncertain. Trimming removed 2 bases from V and 2 bases from J, with 13 bases in between. CDR1 and CDR2 from the germline V gene are SGHTA and FQGNSA. The CDR3 runs to 15 residues. Here the CDR3 DNA reads TGTGCCAGCAGCTTATTGACGGTGGGGACCTACGAGCAGTACTTC. It yields the protein CASSLLTVGTYEQYF.

This clonotype occurred many times. V gene TRBV5-1 combines with J gene TRBJ2-1; TRBD2 aligns across 11 bases. CDR3 length: 15 amino acids. V lost 4 bases and J lost 6; bases outside the gene matches: 6. Looked up from germline, CDR1 is SGHRS and CDR2 is YFSETQ. The CDR3 is CASSGLAGGSNEQFF. Here the CDR3 DNA reads TGCGCCAGCAGCGGGCTAGCGGGGGGCTCCAATGAGCAGTTCTTC.

This clonotype has ten or more counts. The J gene is TRBJ2-3, the V gene TRBV25-1, with D hard to call. This CDR3 region has 15 residues. The germline V gene has CDR1 MGHDK and CDR2 SYGVNS. With 6 bases removed from V and 0 bases from J, the gap between germline ends came to 13 bases. The CDR3, as DNA: TGTGCCAGCAGAAAGGGTGGGAAAAGCACAGATACGCAGTATTTT. The encoded protein is CASRKGGKSTDTQYF.

This clonotype showed up many times. The rearrangement links TRBV6-2 or TRBV6-3 to TRBJ2-2; 10 bases fit TRBD1. V gave up 6 bases and J gave up 4 bases; unmatched junction bases: 2. Germline CDR1 and CDR2: MNHEY and SVGEGT. This CDR3 is built from 14 residues. Here the CDR3 reads CASRWDRGTGELFF. CDR3 DNA: TGTGCCAGCAGATGGGACAGGGGCACCGGGGAGCTGTTTTTT.

The chain has TRBV9 and TRBJ1-5; TRBD1 might be the D (5 bases). Germline assignment: CDR1 SGDLS and CDR2 YYNGEE. Trimming shortened V by 7 bases and J by 0 bases, and 11 bases separated the two germline ends. This CDR3 has 14 residues. This CDR3 is CASGKGNSNQPQHF. The CDR3 coding sequence is TGTGCCAGCGGAAAGGGGAATAGCAATCAGCCCCAGCATTTT. Drawing the rest from reference TRBV9 and TRBJ1-5, the complete variable domain is DSGVTQTPKHLITATGQRVTLRCSPRSGDLSVYWYQQSLDQGLQFLIQYYNGEERAKGNILERFSAQQFPDLHSELNLSSLELGDSALYFCASGKGNSNQPQHFGDGTRLSIL.

This clonotype was counted at least ten times. The J gene is TRBJ2-1, the V gene TRBV27, with no clear D. Per the germline V gene, CDR1 is MNHEY and CDR2 is SMNVEV (reference sequence). The CDR3 length is 13 residues. V lost 7 bases and J 0 bases, leaving 7 bases between the germline ends. The chain's CDR3 is CASTSSSYNEQFF. CDR3 coding DNA: TGTGCCAGCACCTCCAGCTCCTACAATGAGCAGTTCTTC.

This clonotype was seen ten or more times. The V and J genes are TRBV7-8 and TRBJ2-7, with 8 nucleotides matching TRBD2. The CDR3 sequence is 18 residues long. Germline loops: CDR1 SGHVS, CDR2 FQNEAQ. V shed 2 bases and J 4 bases; nucleotides not matched to a gene: 16. In DNA, the CDR3 is TGTGCCAGCAGCTTACCCCGCGGGGGGAGGGACCACCTTTACGAGCAGTACTTC. It encodes CASSLPRGGRDHLYEQYF. The full variable domain, rest sourced from reference TRBV7-8 and TRBJ2-7, is GAGVSQSPRYKVAKRGQDVALRCDPISGHVSLFWYQQALGQGPEFLTYFQNEAQLDKSGLPSDRFFAERPEGSVSTLKIQRTQQEDSAVYLCASSLPRGGRDHLYEQYFGPGTRLTVT.